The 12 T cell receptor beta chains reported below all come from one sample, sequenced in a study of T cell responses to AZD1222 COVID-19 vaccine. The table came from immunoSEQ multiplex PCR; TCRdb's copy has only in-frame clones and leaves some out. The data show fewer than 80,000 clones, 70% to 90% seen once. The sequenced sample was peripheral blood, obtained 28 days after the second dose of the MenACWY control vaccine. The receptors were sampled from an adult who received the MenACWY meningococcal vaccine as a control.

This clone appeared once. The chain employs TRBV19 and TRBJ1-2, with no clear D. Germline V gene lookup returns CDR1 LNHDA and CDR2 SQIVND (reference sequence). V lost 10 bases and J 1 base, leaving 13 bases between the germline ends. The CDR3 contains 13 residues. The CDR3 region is CATGPKGNYGYTF. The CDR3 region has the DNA TGTGCCACTGGGCCTAAGGGTAACTATGGCTACACCTTC.

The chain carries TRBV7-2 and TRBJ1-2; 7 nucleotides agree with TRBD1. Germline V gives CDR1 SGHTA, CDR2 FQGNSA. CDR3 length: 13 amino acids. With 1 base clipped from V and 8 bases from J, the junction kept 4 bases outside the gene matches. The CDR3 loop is CASSLVQGGGYTF. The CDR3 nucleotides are TGTGCCAGCAGCTTAGTCCAAGGGGGCGGCTACACCTTC.

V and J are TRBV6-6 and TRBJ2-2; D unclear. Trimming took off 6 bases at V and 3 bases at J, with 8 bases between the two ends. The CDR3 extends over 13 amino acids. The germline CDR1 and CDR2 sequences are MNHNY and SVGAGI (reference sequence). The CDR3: CASRPRYTGELFF. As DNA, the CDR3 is TGTGCCAGCAGGCCGAGATACACCGGGGAGCTGTTTTTT.

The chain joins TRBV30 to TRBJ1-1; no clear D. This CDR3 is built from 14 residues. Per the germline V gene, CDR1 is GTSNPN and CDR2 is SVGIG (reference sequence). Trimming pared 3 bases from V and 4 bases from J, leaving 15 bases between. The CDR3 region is CAWRAFAASTEAFF. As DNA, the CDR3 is TGTGCCTGGAGAGCTTTCGCGGCCAGCACTGAAGCTTTCTTT.

The CDR3 reads CASSLNNRDRSYNTEAFF. DNA of the CDR3: TGCGCCAGCAGCTTGAATAATCGGGACAGAAGTTATAACACTGAAGCTTTCTTT. The V gene is TRBV5-1, the J gene TRBJ1-1; 7 bases match TRBD1. Germline CDR1 reads SGHRS; CDR2 reads YFSETQ. J was trimmed by 2 bases and V by 1 base; bases with no gene match: 14. This CDR3 comprises 18 residues.

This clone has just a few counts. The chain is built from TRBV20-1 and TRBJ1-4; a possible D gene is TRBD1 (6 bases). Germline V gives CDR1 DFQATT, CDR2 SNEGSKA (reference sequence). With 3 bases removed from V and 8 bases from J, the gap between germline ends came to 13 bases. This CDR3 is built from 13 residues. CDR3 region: CSASGRGGEKLFF. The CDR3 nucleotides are TGCAGTGCTAGTGGCAGGGGTGGGGAAAAACTGTTTTTT.

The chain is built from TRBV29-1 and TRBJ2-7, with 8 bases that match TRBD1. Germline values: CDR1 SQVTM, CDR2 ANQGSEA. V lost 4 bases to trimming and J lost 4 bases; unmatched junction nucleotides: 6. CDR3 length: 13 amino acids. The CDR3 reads CSVAGQVSYEQYF. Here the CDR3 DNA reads TGCAGCGTTGCGGGACAGGTCTCTTACGAGCAGTACTTC.

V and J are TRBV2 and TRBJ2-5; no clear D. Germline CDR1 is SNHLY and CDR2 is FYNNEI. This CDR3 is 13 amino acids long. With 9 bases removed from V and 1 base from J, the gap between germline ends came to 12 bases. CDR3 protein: CASDRQAQETQYF. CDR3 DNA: TGTGCCAGTGACCGTCAGGCCCAAGAGACCCAGTACTTC. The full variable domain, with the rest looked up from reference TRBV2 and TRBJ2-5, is EPEVTQTPSHQVTQMGQEVILRCVPISNHLYFYWYRQILGQKVEFLVSFYNNEISEKSEIFDDQFSVERPDGSNFTLKIRSTKLEDSAMYFCASDRQAQETQYFGPGTRLLVL.

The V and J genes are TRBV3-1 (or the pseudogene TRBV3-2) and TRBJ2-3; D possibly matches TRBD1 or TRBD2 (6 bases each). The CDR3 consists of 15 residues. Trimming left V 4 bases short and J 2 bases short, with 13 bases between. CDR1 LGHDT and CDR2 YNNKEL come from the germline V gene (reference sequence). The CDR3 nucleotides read TGTGCCAGCAGCCGAAGGACGGGGGCCACAGATACGCAGTATTTT. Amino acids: CASSRRTGATDTQYF.

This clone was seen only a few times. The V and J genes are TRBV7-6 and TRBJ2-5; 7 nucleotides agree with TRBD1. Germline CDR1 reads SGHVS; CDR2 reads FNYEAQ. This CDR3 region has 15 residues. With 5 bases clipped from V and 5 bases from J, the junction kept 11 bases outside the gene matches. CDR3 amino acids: CASSPTGTLEETQYF. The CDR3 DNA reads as TGTGCCAGCAGCCCGACAGGGACCCTCGAGGAGACCCAGTACTTC.

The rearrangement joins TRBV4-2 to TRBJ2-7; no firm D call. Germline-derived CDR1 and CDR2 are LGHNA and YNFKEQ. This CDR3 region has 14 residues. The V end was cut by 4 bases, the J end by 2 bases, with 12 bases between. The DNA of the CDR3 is TGTGCCAGCAGCCCCAACTTACGAACCTACGAGCAGTACTTC. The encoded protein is CASSPNLRTYEQYF.

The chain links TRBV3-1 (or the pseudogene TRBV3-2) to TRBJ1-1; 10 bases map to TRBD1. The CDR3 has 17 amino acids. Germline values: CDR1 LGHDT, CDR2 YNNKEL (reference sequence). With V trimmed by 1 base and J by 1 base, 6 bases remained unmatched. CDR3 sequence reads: CASSQATGQGENTEAFF. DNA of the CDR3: TGTGCCAGCAGCCAAGCTACCGGACAGGGGGAGAACACTGAAGCTTTCTTT.